A single sample gave rise to the 22 T cell receptor beta chains below, sequenced in a study of radiation and T cells in renal cell carcinoma. The assay was immunoSEQ multiplex PCR, and TCRdb's table has in-frame clones only and misses some. The sample has roughly 86,000 clones; approximately 86% are singletons. The time point is: blood 4 weeks post-SBRT, at nephrectomy. Noted treatment: 15 Gy SBRT to primary tumor, nephrectomy 4 weeks later. Sequenced material: blood, taken from a patient whose treatment included radiotherapy and nephrectomy. The receptors here all came from a man in his fifties with renal cell carcinoma.

V gene TRBV5-8 combines with J gene TRBJ1-5; D might be TRBD1 (5 bases). V dropped 4 bases and J dropped 2 bases, with 10 bases sitting between them. The length of the CDR3 is 14 residues. Germline V gene sequence: CDR1 SGHTS, CDR2 YDEGEE. The CDR3 protein is CASSAGRGNQPQHF. DNA of the CDR3: TGTGCCAGCAGCGCAGGGAGGGGCAATCAGCCCCAGCATTTT.

This clone has just a few counts. The chain has TRBV7-9 and TRBJ2-3, with TRBD2 matching 9 bases. V was pared by 4 bases and J by 4 bases, with 9 bases of the junction left unmatched. This CDR3 has 16 residues. Germline CDR1 reads SEHNR; CDR2 reads FQNEAQ (reference sequence). The CDR3 nucleotides are TGTGCCAGCAGCTCCAGCAGGACTAGCGAGGCAGATACGCAGTATTTT. Protein product: CASSSSRTSEADTQYF.

This chain connects TRBV7-2 to TRBJ2-1, with TRBD1 matching over 9 bases. The J segment lost 7 bases and the V segment lost 8 bases, leaving 12 bases of the junction unmatched. Germline CDR1 SGHTA, CDR2 FQGNSA. This CDR3 spans 15 amino acids. CDR3 in DNA: TGTGCCAGCTACTTGTGGGGGACAGGGAGGAATGAGCAGTTCTTC. The encoded protein is CASYLWGTGRNEQFF. Based on the CDR3 plus reference TRBV7-2 and TRBJ2-1, the full variable domain is GAGVSQSPSNKVTEKGKDVELRCDPISGHTALYWYRQSLGQGLEFLIYFQGNSAPDKSGLPSDRFSAERTGGSVSTLTIQRTQQEDSAVYLCASYLWGTGRNEQFFGPGTRLTVL.

The chain combines TRBV30 with TRBJ1-1; perhaps TRBD1 as D (5 bases). There are 13 residues in the CDR3. Germline assignment: CDR1 GTSNPN and CDR2 SVGIG (reference sequence). V was shortened by 4 bases and J by 1 base, with 10 bases between the two germline ends. The CDR3 nucleotides read TGTGCCTGGACGGGGGTGGGGAACACTGAAGCTTTCTTT. This encodes CAWTGVGNTEAFF.

The V and J genes are TRBV6-5 and TRBJ1-1, with D possibly matching TRBD1 (5 bases). This CDR3 region has 13 residues. CDR1 is MNHEY and CDR2 is SVGAGI in the germline V gene. Trimming removed 3 bases at V and 5 bases at J, with 10 bases between. The CDR3 reads CASSYQGETEAFF. CDR3 coding DNA: TGTGCCAGCAGTTATCAGGGTGAGACTGAAGCTTTCTTT.

The chain carries TRBV7-8 and TRBJ1-5, with TRBD1 identical over 7 bases. Unmatched junction bases numbered 8, after V lost 6 bases and J lost 6 bases. Per germline, CDR1 SGHVS and CDR2 FQNEAQ. This CDR3 is built from 14 residues. Written as DNA, the CDR3 is TGTGCCAGCAGAAAAGACAGGGAGAGTCAGCCCCAGCATTTT. It is translated as CASRKDRESQPQHF.

The rearrangement uses TRBV30 and TRBJ2-5, with 10 bases matching TRBD2. Gene TRBJ2-7 matches the end of the DNA better, so the J call may be wrong. The CDR3 consists of 14 residues. The germline CDR1 and CDR2 sequences are GTSNPN and SVGIG (reference sequence). Here the CDR3 reads CAWSATSGVYEQYF. Here the CDR3 DNA reads TGTGCCTGGAGTGCCACTAGCGGGGTCTACGAGCAGTACTTC.

This rearrangement joins TRBV7-2 to TRBJ2-5; 16 bases are shared with TRBD2. The ends lost 5 bases at V and 5 bases at J; junction bases unmatched: 14. This CDR3 has 19 amino acids. Per the germline V gene, CDR1 is SGHTA and CDR2 is FQGNSA. CDR3 DNA: TGTGCCAGCAGCCGTAGGATCGGGACTAGCGGGGGGGCCGCTGAGACCCAGTACTTC. It encodes CASSRRIGTSGGAAETQYF.

The chain links TRBV19 to TRBJ1-3, with 9 positions matching TRBD1. Per the germline V gene, CDR1 is LNHDA and CDR2 is SQIVND (reference sequence). After removal of 5 bases from V and 4 bases from J, the junction contained 12 bases not matched to a gene. CDR3 size: 17 residues. The CDR3 DNA is TGTGCCAGTAGTCCCTTTCCCGGGACAGGGAGAGGAAACACCATATATTTT. It specifies CASSPFPGTGRGNTIYF.

On this clone: This sample includes further DNA sequences coding for the same CDR3. The CDR3 is CASSPMGTEAFF. CDR3 bases: TGTGCCAGCTCACCCATGGGAACTGAAGCTTTCTTT. This rearrangement joins TRBV18 to TRBJ1-1; no firm D call. The germline V gene has CDR1 KGHSH and CDR2 LQKENI. The CDR3 runs 12 residues. Between the trimmed V and J ends, which lost 3 bases and 5 bases, there was a span of 7 bases.

This sequence joins TRBV7-2 and TRBJ2-1; the D is unclear. V shed 6 bases and J shed 6 bases, with 9 bases lying between them. The CDR3 extends over 12 amino acids. Germline CDR1 is SGHTA and CDR2 is FQGNSA. CDR3 DNA: TGTGCCAGCAGTCACCTTAGCAATGAGCAGTTCTTC. It translates to CASSHLSNEQFF.

The CDR3 reads CASSNWIGLAGANVLTF. The CDR3 DNA is TGTGCCAGTAGTAATTGGATTGGCCTCGCTGGGGCCAACGTCCTGACTTTC. V gene TRBV19 combines with J gene TRBJ2-6, with D unresolved. Germline V lookup: CDR1 LNHDA, CDR2 SQIVND (reference sequence). The CDR3 spans 17 residues. V was shortened by 4 bases and J by 2 bases, with 15 bases between the two germline ends.

V gene TRBV5-8 combines with J gene TRBJ2-7; D is unresolved. Germline CDR1 and CDR2: SGHTS and YDEGEE. The germline V and J ends were trimmed by 6 bases and 1 base, with 11 bases remaining between them. The CDR3 spans 13 residues. DNA of the CDR3: TGTGCCAGCATCCGTCCAGGTTCCTACGAGCAGTACTTC. This codes for CASIRPGSYEQYF.

The CDR3, as DNA: TGTGCCAGCAGTTACTCCGGTTCTAACTATGGCTACACCTTC. Its protein product is CASSYSGSNYGYTF. The chain joins TRBV6-5 to TRBJ1-2; D gene uncertain. Between the trimmed V and J ends, which lost 0 bases and 0 bases, there was a span of 5 bases. The germline V gene encodes CDR1 MNHEY and CDR2 SVGAGI. The CDR3 extends over 14 amino acids.

The chain joins TRBV7-2 to TRBJ2-7; D may be TRBD2 (7 bases). The CDR3 runs to 15 residues. Germline CDR1 and CDR2: SGHTA and FQGNSA. V lost 5 bases and J 0 bases, leaving 14 bases between the germline ends. The CDR3 protein is CASSQSGTRSYEQYF. The CDR3 DNA follows: TGTGCCAGCAGCCAAAGCGGGACACGCTCCTACGAGCAGTACTTC.

The gene calls are TRBV27 and TRBJ2-7; D might be TRBD2 (5 bases). CDR3 length: 15 amino acids. V lost 2 bases, J lost 2 bases, and 13 bases lay in between. CDR1 and CDR2 from the germline V gene are MNHEY and SMNVEV (reference sequence). The CDR3 protein is CASSLTGVGAYEQYF. CDR3 coding DNA: TGTGCCAGCAGTTTAACCGGGGTAGGCGCCTACGAGCAGTACTTC.

The rearrangement uses TRBV4-1 and TRBJ1-3, with D hard to call. This CDR3 spans 16 amino acids. In germline, CDR1 is MGHRA, CDR2 YSYEKL. Trimming took 6 bases from V and 3 from J, leaving 18 bases between them. CDR3 DNA sequence: TGCGCCAGCAGTCCCGCTTTGGAGGCCGGTGGAAACACCATATATTTT. Translation: CASSPALEAGGNTIYF.

The rearrangement joins TRBV18 to TRBJ2-6; a weak D match, TRBD1 (5 bases). From germline, CDR1 is KGHSH and CDR2 LQKENI. Deletions cut 1 base from V and 0 bases from J, with 16 bases between. This CDR3 is 19 amino acids long. DNA for the CDR3: TGTGCCAGCTCACCACTCCCGCAGGGTGGAAGCTCTGGGGCCAACGTCCTGACTTTC. Its protein product is CASSPLPQGGSSGANVLTF.

The V call is TRBV19, the J call TRBJ1-2, with a possible D match to TRBD1 (5 bases). The CDR3 extends over 12 amino acids. Trimming cost V 10 bases and J 5 bases, with 14 bases left between them. Germline CDR1 reads LNHDA; CDR2 reads SQIVND (reference sequence). This CDR3 reads CATQTARYGYTF. Here the CDR3 DNA reads TGTGCCACCCAGACAGCCAGATATGGCTACACCTTC.

V gene TRBV7-9 combines with J gene TRBJ1-6, with D maybe TRBD1 (6 bases). Germline-derived CDR1 and CDR2 are SEHNR and FQNEAQ (reference sequence). With 4 bases removed from V and 9 bases from J, the gap between germline ends came to 16 bases. The CDR3 has 15 amino acids. The CDR3 region is CASSSEGGYGSPLHF. The CDR3 nucleotides read TGTGCCAGCAGCTCAGAAGGGGGTTACGGTTCACCCCTCCACTTT.

CDR3 residues: CASSIAGTGSAEAFF. The CDR3 bases are TGTGCCAGTAGTATAGCCGGGACAGGGAGCGCTGAAGCTTTCTTT. The chain combines TRBV19 with TRBJ1-1, with 9 bases matching TRBD1. The CDR3 totals 15 residues. Germline V CDR1 and CDR2: LNHDA, SQIVND (reference sequence). After removal of 1 base from V and 6 bases from J, the junction contained 6 bases not matched to a gene. The entire variable domain, with the rest obtained from reference TRBV19 and TRBJ1-1, is as follows: DGGITQSPKYLFRKEGQNVTLSCEQNLNHDAMYWYRQDPGQGLRLIYYSQIVNDFQKGDIAEGYSVSREKKESFPLTVTSAQKNPTAFYLCASSIAGTGSAEAFFGQGTRLTVV.

The sample holds one count of this clone. The rearrangement joins TRBV21-1 to TRBJ2-3; TRBD2 is the table's D call, not checked against the DNA. TRBV21-1 is a pseudogene locus. The length of the CDR3 is 18 residues. DNA for the CDR3: TGTGCCAGCAACCCGGGACTAGCGGGGAGCACTAGCACAGATACGCAGTATTTT. Translated, it gives CASNPGLAGSTSTDTQYF.